This section outlines one T cell receptor (beta chain) sequence together with its context. As yet, its antigen is unknown. The sample originates from a study of chemoradiotherapy in HPV16-positive cancers. Overall study findings and caveats: During treatment, candidate HPV-specific clones and E7-related motifs expanded in tumor. The functional HPV-specific definition rests on just a couple of HPV16-positive patients.

Measured with immunoSEQ multiplex PCR; TCRdb has only the in-frame clones, and not every one. Here the sample spans 12,000 or so clones, approximately 86% being singletons. Germline CDR1 reads MNHNS; CDR2 reads SASEGT. V lost 4 bases and J 2 bases, leaving 11 bases between the germline ends. The CDR3 runs 14 residues. Samples were taken several times over chemoradiotherapy. The sequenced sample was blood, obtained from a patient who underwent chemoradiotherapy. This TCR was sampled from a human donor with HPV-associated anogenital cancer. This chain joins TRBV6-1 and TRBJ2-5; perhaps D is TRBD1 or TRBD2 (5 bases each). CDR3 bases: TGTGCCAGCAGTGTAGACTGGGGGCAAGAGACCCAGTACTTC. Amino acids: CASSVDWGQETQYF.